The 16 T cell receptor beta chains reported below all come from one sample, sequenced in a study of cytomegalovirus exposure and HLA in healthy donors. Amplification used 60 Vbeta primers and 13 Jbeta primers. TCRdb keeps only in-frame clones here, not all; method: immunoSEQ multiplex PCR. The data contain approximately 180,000 clones, roughly 80% of them singletons. The specimen was PBMCs. The receptors derive from a man aged 18-30 years in good health and CMV-seronegative.

The chain employs TRBV5-6 and TRBJ2-1; perhaps TRBD1 as D (6 bases). Trimming took 7 bases from V and 8 from J, leaving 13 bases between them. CDR1 is SGHDT, CDR2 YYEEEE, per germline. This CDR3 has 12 amino acids. The CDR3 is CASGTGLHEQFF. CDR3 coding DNA: TGTGCCAGCGGTACAGGGCTCCATGAGCAGTTCTTC.

This clone was detected a few times. The rearrangement links TRBV6-5 to TRBJ2-7; 8 positions match TRBD1. The CDR3 has 14 residues. V shed 0 bases and J 3 bases; nucleotides not matched to a gene: 1. Germline V gene data show CDR1 as MNHEY and CDR2 as SVGAGI. The CDR3 region has the DNA TGTGCCAGCAGTTACTCGGGACAGGACTACGAGCAGTACTTC. It encodes CASSYSGQDYEQYF.

This chain links TRBV18 with TRBJ1-3; no firm D call. This CDR3 has 15 amino acids. The germline V and J ends were trimmed by 1 base and 0 bases, with 7 bases remaining between them. Germline assignment: CDR1 KGHSH and CDR2 LQKENI. The CDR3 coding sequence is TGTGCCAGCTCACCACGGAGTTCCTCTGGAAACACCATATATTTT. Translated, it gives CASSPRSSSGNTIYF.

The chain employs TRBV18 and TRBJ2-2; tentatively, D is TRBD2 (7 bases). The V end was cut by 3 bases, the J end by 4 bases, with 18 bases between. The CDR3 loop spans 17 amino acids. Germline V lookup: CDR1 KGHSH, CDR2 LQKENI. CDR3: CASSPLRSGGITGELFF. The CDR3 DNA sequence: TGTGCCAGCTCACCCCTGAGGTCGGGGGGCATCACCGGGGAGCTGTTTTTT.

This clone was picked up one time. The chain joins TRBV28 to TRBJ1-2; D is undetermined. The CDR3 length is 11 residues. Germline CDR1 reads MDHEN; CDR2 reads SYDVKM. With 8 bases removed from V and 4 bases from J, the gap between germline ends came to 8 bases. In nucleotides, the CDR3 is TGTGCCAGCTCAGGCACCTATGGCTACACCTTC. Translation: CASSGTYGYTF.

The V call is TRBV7-8, the J call TRBJ1-6; D gene uncertain. CDR3 length: 13 residues. Germline CDR1 SGHVS, CDR2 FQNEAQ. Trimming stripped 1 base from V and 8 bases from J, with 6 bases between. In DNA form, the CDR3 reads TGTGCCAGCAGCTTAGTGAGGGATTCACCCCTCCACTTT. As protein: CASSLVRDSPLHF. The entire variable domain, with the rest obtained from reference TRBV7-8 and TRBJ1-6, is as follows: GAGVSQSPRYKVAKRGQDVALRCDPISGHVSLFWYQQALGQGPEFLTYFQNEAQLDKSGLPSDRFFAERPEGSVSTLKIQRTQQEDSAVYLCASSLVRDSPLHFGNGTRLTVT.

V and J are TRBV15 and TRBJ1-4; D remains unclear. CDR3 length equals 12 residues. V lost 1 base, J lost 8 bases, and 5 bases lay in between. Germline loops: CDR1 LNHNV, CDR2 YYDKDF (reference sequence). CDR3 coding DNA: TGTGCCACCAGCAGAGGGCTGGAAAAACTGTTTTTT. Protein product: CATSRGLEKLFF.

The chain links TRBV6-5 to TRBJ2-7; 12 bases align to TRBD2. V lost 3 bases, J lost 4 bases, and 7 bases stayed unmatched. The germline V gene has CDR1 MNHEY and CDR2 SVGAGI. The CDR3 totals 16 residues. The CDR3 bases are TGTGCCAGCAGTTATGATGGACTAGCGGGGTCTTACGAGCAGTACTTC. It encodes CASSYDGLAGSYEQYF.

The chain employs TRBV13 and TRBJ2-5; TRBD2 might be the D (6 bases). Germline CDR1 PRHDT, CDR2 FYEKMQ (reference sequence). Deletions cut 6 bases from V and 2 bases from J, with 13 bases between. The CDR3 consists of 14 residues. Here the CDR3 reads CASSPRERQETQYF. In nucleotides, the CDR3 is TGTGCCAGCAGTCCCCGGGAGAGGCAAGAGACCCAGTACTTC.

This chain connects TRBV19 to TRBJ1-5, with 7 bases identical to TRBD1. Germline CDR1 LNHDA, CDR2 SQIVND (reference sequence). The CDR3 spans 17 residues. V shed 5 bases and J 1 base; nucleotides not matched to a gene: 11. Here the CDR3 reads CASSPRQGVGSNQPQHF. CDR3 DNA: TGTGCCAGTAGTCCCAGACAGGGAGTAGGAAGCAATCAGCCCCAGCATTTT.

This clone came up once. The chain recombines TRBV6-6 with TRBJ2-7, with TRBD1 identical over 9 bases. Germline loops: CDR1 MNHNY, CDR2 SVGAGI (reference sequence). The CDR3 is 15 residues long. V lost 5 bases, J lost 0 bases, and 5 bases stayed unmatched. The CDR3 loop reads CASSPRTGASYEQYF. In DNA, the CDR3 is TGTGCCAGCAGTCCGCGGACAGGGGCCTCCTACGAGCAGTACTTC.

The rearrangement links TRBV7-9 to TRBJ1-5; the D gene is possibly TRBD1 (5 bases). Trimming cost V 5 bases and J 7 bases, with 9 bases left between them. Germline V CDR1 and CDR2: SEHNR, FQNEAQ (reference sequence). The CDR3 totals 12 residues. CDR3 residues: CASSLRGQPQHF. CDR3 coding DNA: TGTGCCAGCAGCCTGCGGGGGCAGCCCCAGCATTTT.

A few counts support this clone. CDR3 in DNA: TGTGCCAGCAGTCTCTGGGACAGGCTTTCACCCCTCCACTTT. Residues: CASSLWDRLSPLHF. The chain couples TRBV6-5 to TRBJ1-6; TRBD1 aligns across 8 bases. From germline, CDR1 is MNHEY and CDR2 SVGAGI. This CDR3 comprises 14 residues. The J segment lost 9 bases and the V segment lost 5 bases, leaving 6 bases of the junction unmatched.

The gene calls are TRBV5-1 and TRBJ1-2; 7 nucleotides agree with TRBD1. The ends lost 6 bases at V and 3 bases at J; junction bases unmatched: 8. Looked up from germline, CDR1 is SGHRS and CDR2 is YFSETQ. The CDR3 sequence is 14 residues long. CDR3 DNA sequence: TGCGCCAGCAAAACGGGACAGATTGACTATGGCTACACCTTC. As protein: CASKTGQIDYGYTF.

The chain combines TRBV5-4 with TRBJ2-3; D not certain. CDR1 and CDR2 (germline): SGHNT, YYREEE (reference sequence). This CDR3 region has 15 residues. Trimming left V 2 bases short and J 0 bases short, with 10 bases between. The CDR3 loop is CASSLSGTSTDTQYF. CDR3 nucleotides: TGTGCCAGCAGCTTATCAGGAACTAGCACAGATACGCAGTATTTT.

J is TRBJ2-1 and V is TRBV4-3, with unresolved D. CDR1 LGHNA and CDR2 YSLEER come from the germline V gene. V lost 1 base and J 7 bases, leaving 14 bases between the germline ends. This CDR3 spans 15 amino acids. Here the CDR3 DNA reads TGCGCCAGCAGCCAAGGCTCCGGGTTGGAAAATGAGCAGTTCTTC. Protein product: CASSQGSGLENEQFF.